The 30 T cell receptor beta chains listed next were all sequenced from one sample in a study of shared clonotypes between healthy human individuals (dated by TCRdb to 2019 to 2021). Preparation of the library involved the immunoSEQ multiplex PCR assay. Not all clones reach the TCRdb copy of this immuneACCESS table, which keeps in-frame sequences only. Checked studies attribute under half of the gap to unresolved V genes and leave the rest unexplained. The sample table holds about 2.4 million clones, of which roughly 93% were seen once. Of the sample, 0.35% to 0.45% is held by the ten largest clones. Sequencing input: naive CD4+ T cells from PBMCs. The meaning of the sample's cell subset or site label: CD45RA+ positively selected. Every receptor here comes from a man younger than 30 in good health. Some clones in this sample may be carry-over from other donors' samples.

The genes are TRBV5-4 and TRBJ2-1; no clear D gene. Trimming removed 1 base at V and 0 bases at J, with 11 bases between. Germline CDR1 is SGHNT and CDR2 is YYREEE (reference sequence). CDR3 length: 16 residues. CDR3 nucleotides: TGTGCCAGCAGCTTGAACCCCGGCAGCTCCTACAATGAGCAGTTCTTC. Protein: CASSLNPGSSYNEQFF.

This chain connects TRBV6-6 to TRBJ1-5; 8 bases fit TRBD1. CDR1 is MNHNY, CDR2 SVGAGI, per germline (reference sequence). This CDR3 contains 15 residues. J was trimmed by 5 bases and V by 5 bases; bases with no gene match: 8. CDR3 sequence: CASSPGTGTHQPQHF. In DNA form, the CDR3 reads TGTGCCAGCAGTCCCGGGACAGGAACCCATCAGCCCCAGCATTTT.

This chain connects TRBV4-2 to TRBJ1-5, with D unresolved. The CDR3 totals 14 residues. V was shortened by 0 bases and J by 0 bases, with 3 bases between the two germline ends. Germline lookup yields CDR1 LGHNA and CDR2 YNFKEQ. The CDR3 protein is CASSQDISNQPQHF. Written as DNA, the CDR3 is TGTGCCAGCAGCCAAGACATTAGCAATCAGCCCCAGCATTTT.

The chain employs TRBV6-5 and TRBJ1-1; no clear D. CDR3 size: 13 residues. The germline CDR1 and CDR2 sequences are MNHEY and SVGAGI. V lost 2 bases and J 4 bases, leaving 8 bases between the germline ends. The CDR3 nucleotides read TGTGCCAGCAGTTACGGCGCCTCCACTGAAGCTTTCTTT. This encodes CASSYGASTEAFF.

The rearrangement uses TRBV18 and TRBJ2-3, with TRBD2 identical over 9 bases. The CDR3 length is 16 residues. The V and J ends lost 3 bases and 3 bases, in that order; junction bases with no gene match: 7. Germline V lookup: CDR1 KGHSH, CDR2 LQKENI. CDR3 DNA: TGTGCCAGCTCACCCGTAGCGGGAGCTGGAACAGATACGCAGTATTTT. This encodes CASSPVAGAGTDTQYF.

The chain carries TRBV7-3 and TRBJ2-1; TRBD2 matches at 7 bases. This CDR3 comprises 15 residues. The germline V gene has CDR1 SGHTA and CDR2 FQGTGA. J gave up 4 bases and V 4 bases, and 7 bases lay outside the gene matches. As DNA, the CDR3 is TGTGCCAGCAGCTCTAGCGGAGGGTTATACAATGAGCAGTTCTTC. Amino acid sequence: CASSSSGGLYNEQFF. Full variable domain (outside the CDR3, taken from reference TRBV7-3 and TRBJ2-1): GAGVSQTPSNKVTEKGKYVELRCDPISGHTALYWYRQSLGQGPEFLIYFQGTGAADDSGLPNDRFFAVRPEGSVSTLKIQRTERGDSAVYLCASSSSGGLYNEQFFGPGTRLTVL.

V gene TRBV2 combines with J gene TRBJ2-2, with 14 bases fitting TRBD2. The CDR3 contains 15 residues. Per germline, CDR1 SNHLY and CDR2 FYNNEI. V trimming: 6 bases; J trimming: 6 bases; junction bases outside the gene matches: 3. This chain's CDR3 is CASRGTSGRAGELFF. Written as DNA, the CDR3 is TGTGCCAGCAGGGGGACTAGCGGGAGAGCCGGGGAGCTGTTTTTT.

CDR3 sequence (DNA): TGTGCCTGGAGCTCCTACCGGGTCTCCTTGGAAAAACTGTTTTTT. The encoded protein is CAWSSYRVSLEKLFF. This chain connects TRBV30 to TRBJ1-4; no clear D gene. The CDR3 consists of 15 residues. Germline V lookup: CDR1 GTSNPN, CDR2 SVGIG (reference sequence). Trimming cost V 3 bases and J 8 bases, with 19 bases left between them.

The chain couples TRBV18 to TRBJ2-7, with TRBD2 matching over 13 bases. With 3 bases clipped from V and 7 bases from J, the junction kept 9 bases outside the gene matches. The CDR3 extends over 16 amino acids. Germline-derived CDR1 and CDR2 are KGHSH and LQKENI. The CDR3 sequence is CASSPRTSGSGGEQYF. For the CDR3, the DNA is TGTGCCAGCTCACCCCGGACTAGCGGGAGCGGCGGGGAGCAGTACTTC.

This clone appeared once. The same CDR3 arises from other DNA sequences in this sample as well. The chain combines TRBV9 with TRBJ2-5; perhaps TRBD1 as D (6 bases). The germline V gene encodes CDR1 SGDLS and CDR2 YYNGEE. With 0 bases removed from V and 2 bases from J, the gap between germline ends came to 8 bases. The CDR3 extends over 14 amino acids. CDR3: CASSVAGQQETQYF. CDR3 sequence (DNA): TGTGCCAGCAGCGTAGCAGGACAGCAAGAGACCCAGTACTTC.

This clone was picked up one time. The chain combines TRBV28 with TRBJ2-1; TRBD2 aligns across 15 bases. The V and J ends lost 6 bases and 9 bases, in that order; junction bases with no gene match: 12. The CDR3 loop spans 17 amino acids. Germline V lookup: CDR1 MDHEN, CDR2 SYDVKM. The CDR3 DNA reads as TGTGCCAGCAGCCACGAAACCGGGACTAGCGGGAGGTTTGAGCAGTTCTTC. It yields the protein CASSHETGTSGRFEQFF.

The rearrangement uses TRBV7-3 and TRBJ1-4, with TRBD1 matching 7 bases. Germline lookup yields CDR1 SGHTA and CDR2 FQGTGA. The CDR3 covers 15 residues. V lost 3 bases and J lost 7; bases outside the gene matches: 8. The CDR3 loop is CASSFTGTVGEKLFF. The CDR3 DNA is TGTGCCAGCAGCTTTACCGGGACAGTTGGTGAAAAACTGTTTTTT.

The J gene is TRBJ1-5, the V gene TRBV9, with D perhaps matching TRBD1 (5 bases). Germline values: CDR1 SGDLS, CDR2 YYNGEE. Trimming pared 5 bases from V and 3 bases from J, leaving 15 bases between. This CDR3 is 15 amino acids long. CDR3 sequence reads: CASSAGGAFNQPQHF. The CDR3 bases are TGTGCCAGCAGTGCCGGCGGGGCCTTCAATCAGCCCCAGCATTTT.

This clone appeared a single time. V and J are TRBV5-1 and TRBJ2-1; the match to TRBD2 covers 11 bases. Trimming at V came to 4 bases and at J to 8 bases, leaving 8 bases not matched to a gene. Germline V CDR1 and CDR2: SGHRS, YFSETQ. The CDR3 consists of 15 residues. The CDR3 nucleotides read TGCGCCAGCAGCCCGATGACTAGCGGGGTCGATGAGCAGTTCTTC. This translates into CASSPMTSGVDEQFF.

This clone was found once. The V call is TRBV9, the J call TRBJ2-1; the D gene is possibly TRBD2 (6 bases). This CDR3 is built from 15 residues. V shed 2 bases and J shed 0 bases, with 9 bases lying between them. Per the germline V gene, CDR1 is SGDLS and CDR2 is YYNGEE. Here the CDR3 reads CASSVGRLSYNEQFF. The CDR3 DNA is TGTGCCAGCAGCGTCGGGAGACTCTCCTACAATGAGCAGTTCTTC.

Concerning this clone itself: The sample holds other DNA sequences that translate to the same CDR3. J is TRBJ2-2 and V is TRBV5-4; 8 positions match TRBD1. Germline CDR1 and CDR2: SGHNT and YYREEE (reference sequence). The CDR3 has 16 amino acids. Unmatched junction bases numbered 7, after V lost 4 bases and J lost 2 bases. The CDR3 region has the DNA TGTGCCAGCAGCCCAAACAGGGGGACCAACACCGGGGAGCTGTTTTTT. Amino acid sequence: CASSPNRGTNTGELFF.

This chain connects TRBV7-9 to TRBJ1-4, with a weak D call TRBD1 (5 bases). Trimming removed 3 bases at V and 3 bases at J, with 11 bases between. Germline V gene lookup returns CDR1 SEHNR and CDR2 FQNEAQ (reference sequence). The CDR3 loop spans 15 amino acids. CDR3 region: CASSFGTVSNEKLFF. The CDR3 nucleotides are TGTGCCAGCAGCTTCGGGACGGTCTCTAATGAAAAACTGTTTTTT.

The CDR3 region has the DNA TGTGCCAGCACTACCAGAGGAGGGTCGGACACTGAAGCTTTCTTT. It codes for CASTTRGGSDTEAFF. The chain combines TRBV27 with TRBJ1-1; D gene unclear. The CDR3 has 15 amino acids. Between the trimmed V and J ends, which lost 7 bases and 3 bases, there was a span of 18 bases. Germline CDR1 reads MNHEY; CDR2 reads SMNVEV (reference sequence).

This clone was detected only once. V usage is TRBV28 and J usage is TRBJ1-2, with D tentatively TRBD1 (5 bases). The CDR3 has 13 amino acids. Between the trimmed V and J ends, which lost 8 bases and 2 bases, there was a span of 12 bases. CDR1 is MDHEN and CDR2 is SYDVKM in the germline V gene. CDR3 sequence (DNA): TGTGCCAGCGGTAGGGCAGGGAACTATGGCTACACCTTC. Its translation is CASGRAGNYGYTF.

For this clone: Within the sample, other DNA sequences also encode this same CDR3. CDR3 bases: TGTGCCAGCAGCCTTAACACAGATACGCAGTATTTT. The encoded protein is CASSLNTDTQYF. The genes are TRBV9 and TRBJ2-3; D is uncertain. Trimming stripped 4 bases from V and 2 bases from J, with 5 bases between. Germline-derived CDR1 and CDR2 are SGDLS and YYNGEE. The CDR3 spans 12 residues.

The CDR3 nucleotides read TGCGCCAGCAGCCCGCGGACAGGGGAAAACATTCAGTACTTC. Protein sequence: CASSPRTGENIQYF. The V gene is TRBV5-1, the J gene TRBJ2-4; 9 nucleotides align to TRBD1. Germline CDR1 SGHRS, CDR2 YFSETQ. This CDR3 comprises 14 residues. J was trimmed by 5 bases and V by 4 bases; bases with no gene match: 4.

The chain has TRBV6-5 and TRBJ2-7, with TRBD1 as a possible D gene (7 bases). Germline assignment: CDR1 MNHEY and CDR2 SVGAGI. The V end lost 7 bases, the J end lost 5 bases, and 18 bases lay between the germline ends. The CDR3 contains 14 residues. In DNA form, the CDR3 reads TGTGCCAGCAAACGGAACAGGGGAGGCCACGAGCAGTACTTC. Protein product: CASKRNRGGHEQYF.

The V call is TRBV6-1, the J call TRBJ2-2; D gene unclear. Per germline, CDR1 MNHNS and CDR2 SASEGT. The V and J ends lost 5 bases and 3 bases respectively, with 13 bases between them. CDR3 length equals 15 residues. The chain's CDR3 is CASSRTIEDTGELFF. CDR3 bases: TGTGCCAGCAGTCGGACCATAGAGGACACCGGGGAGCTGTTTTTT.

As regards this clone: Within the sample, other DNA sequences also encode this same CDR3. The gene calls are TRBV7-2 and TRBJ1-2; TRBD1 aligns across 11 bases. Germline lookup yields CDR1 SGHTA and CDR2 FQGNSA. This CDR3 has 15 residues. After removal of 3 bases from V and 3 bases from J, the junction contained 3 bases not matched to a gene. CDR3 in DNA: TGTGCCAGCAGCTTTCGGACAGGGGGCGACTATGGCTACACCTTC. The encoded protein is CASSFRTGGDYGYTF.

In nucleotides, the CDR3 is TGTGCCACCAGCCCTAGACTAGCGGACACCGGGGAGCTGTTTTTT. Residues: CATSPRLADTGELFF. This chain links TRBV15 with TRBJ2-2; 9 bases agree with TRBD2. V shed 5 bases and J 3 bases; nucleotides not matched to a gene: 4. The CDR3 length is 15 residues. Germline loops: CDR1 LNHNV, CDR2 YYDKDF (reference sequence).

This chain joins TRBV19 and TRBJ1-5; D is unclear. The V end lost 4 bases, the J end lost 8 bases, and 12 bases lay between the germline ends. This CDR3 contains 13 residues. CDR1 is LNHDA and CDR2 is SQIVND in the germline V gene (reference sequence). In DNA form, the CDR3 reads TGTGCCAGTAGTACGAACCTCCGGGAGCCCCAGCATTTT. Protein sequence: CASSTNLREPQHF.

V gene TRBV7-6 combines with J gene TRBJ1-4; tentative D call: TRBD1 (6 bases). The CDR3 length is 17 residues. The germline CDR1 and CDR2 sequences are SGHVS and FNYEAQ. The V gene lost 1 base and the J gene lost 2 bases, with 14 bases spanning the gap. CDR3 in DNA: TGTGCCAGCAGCTTAGGGATGGCAGGGGACACTAATGAAAAACTGTTTTTT. Amino acid sequence: CASSLGMAGDTNEKLFF.

The chain combines TRBV6-1 with TRBJ2-7; D ambiguous. There are 15 residues in the CDR3. Germline assignment: CDR1 MNHNS and CDR2 SASEGT. The V end was cut by 5 bases, the J end by 0 bases, with 14 bases between. The CDR3 spells CASSQYDDRSYEQYF. In DNA form, the CDR3 reads TGTGCCAGCAGTCAATACGACGACCGCTCCTACGAGCAGTACTTC.

In the case of this clone: Within the sample, other DNA sequences also encode this same CDR3. This chain links TRBV9 with TRBJ1-1; D call uncertain. Germline CDR1 and CDR2: SGDLS and YYNGEE. The CDR3 runs to 13 residues. V lost 0 bases to trimming and J lost 2 bases, with 5 bases between them. The CDR3 coding sequence is TGTGCCAGCAGCGTAGACGGTAACACTGAAGCTTTCTTT. Its protein is CASSVDGNTEAFF.

V usage is TRBV28 and J usage is TRBJ2-7, with D possibly matching TRBD1 (7 bases). The CDR3 consists of 15 residues. V was pared by 4 bases and J by 0 bases, with 13 bases between. CDR1 is MDHEN, CDR2 SYDVKM, per germline. CDR3 nucleotides: TGTGCCAGCAGTTCCTTTCAGGGGGGCTCCTACGAGCAGTACTTC. Its protein is CASSSFQGGSYEQYF.